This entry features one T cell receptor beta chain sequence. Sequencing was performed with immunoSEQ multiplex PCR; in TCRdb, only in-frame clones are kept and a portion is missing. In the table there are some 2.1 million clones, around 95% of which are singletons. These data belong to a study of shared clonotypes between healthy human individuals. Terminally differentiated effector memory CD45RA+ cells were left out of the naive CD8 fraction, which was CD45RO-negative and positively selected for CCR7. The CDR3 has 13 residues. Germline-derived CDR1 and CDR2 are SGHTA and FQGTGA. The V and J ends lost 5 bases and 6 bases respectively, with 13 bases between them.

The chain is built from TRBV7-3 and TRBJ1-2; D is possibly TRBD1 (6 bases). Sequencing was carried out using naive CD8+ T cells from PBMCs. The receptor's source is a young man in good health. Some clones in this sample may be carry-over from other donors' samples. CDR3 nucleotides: TGTGCCAGCAGCCAAGGGGGTACCGATGGCTACACCTTC. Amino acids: CASSQGGTDGYTF.